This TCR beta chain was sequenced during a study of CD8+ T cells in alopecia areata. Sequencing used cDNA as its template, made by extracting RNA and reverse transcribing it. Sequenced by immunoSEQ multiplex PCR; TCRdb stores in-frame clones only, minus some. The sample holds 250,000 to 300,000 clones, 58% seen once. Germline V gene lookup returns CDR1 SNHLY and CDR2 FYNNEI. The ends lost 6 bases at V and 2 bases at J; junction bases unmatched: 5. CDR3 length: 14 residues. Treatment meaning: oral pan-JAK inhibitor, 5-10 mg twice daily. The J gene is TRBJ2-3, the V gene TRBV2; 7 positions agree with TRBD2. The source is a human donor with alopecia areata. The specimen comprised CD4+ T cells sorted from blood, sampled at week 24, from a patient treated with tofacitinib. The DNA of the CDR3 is TGTGCCAGCAGACCGGGACTACCCACAGATACGCAGTATTTT. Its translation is CASRPGLPTDTQYF.